This T cell receptor beta chain appears in the sequencing data of a study of blood T cell repertoires in COVID-19. The CDR3 totals 16 residues. Germline-derived CDR1 and CDR2 are SGDLS and YYNGEE. V lost 1 base and J lost 0, with 10 bases in between. Produced via immunoSEQ multiplex PCR; TCRdb's table is partial and in-frame only. This sample has 200,000 to 250,000 clones, with just over 85% found just once. V is TRBV9 and J is TRBJ2-2; weak D call: TRBD1 (6 bases). This TCR was recovered from a middle-aged woman with acute COVID-19. The sample comprised PBMCs or T cells enriched from blood (not recorded which). CDR3 DNA sequence: TGTGCCAGCAGCGTATGGGACACATCGAACACCGGGGAGCTGTTTTTT. Its protein product is CASSVWDTSNTGELFF.